Presented here are 30 T cell receptor beta chains from one specimen sequenced in a study. TCRdb ran MiXCR on the RT-PCR reads and lists one entry per CDR3 protein. Among hundreds of thousands of distinct CDR3 sequences listed, approximately 15% were seen once. Input material: memory CD4+ T cells from blood. Receptors originate from a female donor in good health, serving as a healthy control.

This clonotype was found many times. V is TRBV7-6 and J is TRBJ2-5; tentative D call: TRBD2 (6 bases). This CDR3 contains 13 residues. Trimming pared 4 bases from V and 5 bases from J, leaving 11 bases between. Per germline, CDR1 SGHVS and CDR2 FNYEAQ. The CDR3 sequence is CASSSGLLETQYF. CDR3 in DNA: TGTGCCAGCAGCTCGGGACTTCTCGAGACCCAGTACTTC.

Many counts were recorded for this clonotype. V gene TRBV20-1 combines with J gene TRBJ2-2; TRBD2 is a possible D gene (5 bases). Deletions cut 3 bases from V and 4 bases from J, with 18 bases between. This CDR3 is built from 16 residues. CDR1 and CDR2 from the germline V gene are DFQATT and SNEGSKA (reference sequence). This chain's CDR3 is CSARYPTTKATGELFF. CDR3 DNA sequence: TGCAGTGCTAGGTACCCGACGACTAAGGCCACCGGGGAGCTGTTTTTT.

This clonotype was seen ten or more times. This chain joins TRBV10-3 and TRBJ1-6, with D perhaps TRBD1 (5 bases). Looked up from germline, CDR1 is ENHRY and CDR2 is SYGVKD. Trimming removed 6 bases from V and 7 bases from J, with 16 bases in between. This CDR3 region has 15 residues. The CDR3 bases are TGTGCCATCAGCGGGGGAGGGACGGAAAATTCACCCCTCCACTTT. Its protein product is CAISGGGTENSPLHF.

This clonotype has more than one count but fewer than ten. V and J are TRBV5-1 and TRBJ2-2; unclear D gene. In germline, CDR1 is SGHRS, CDR2 YFSETQ. This CDR3 region has 15 residues. V lost 0 bases and J 0 bases, leaving 6 bases between the germline ends. CDR3 sequence reads: CASSLAATNTGELFF. CDR3 sequence (DNA): TGCGCCAGCAGCTTGGCGGCTACGAACACCGGGGAGCTGTTTTTT. The variable domain in full, with the rest retrieved from reference TRBV5-1 and TRBJ2-2, is KAGVTQTPRYLIKTRGQQVTLSCSPISGHRSVSWYQQTPGQGLQFLFEYFSETQRNKGNFPGRFSGRQFSNSRSEMNVSTLELGDSALYLCASSLAATNTGELFFGEGSRLTVL.

This clonotype was counted ten times or more. V usage is TRBV10-3 and J usage is TRBJ1-2; 8 nucleotides agree with TRBD1. V shed 3 bases, J shed 7 bases, and the junction held 4 bases outside the gene matches. CDR3 length: 13 amino acids. Germline V gene sequence: CDR1 ENHRY, CDR2 SYGVKD. The CDR3 region has the DNA TGTGCCATCAGTGACGGACAGGGTAGTGGCTACACCTTC. It codes for CAISDGQGSGYTF.

This clonotype was counted between two and nine times. V usage is TRBV4-1 and J usage is TRBJ1-1; the match to TRBD1 covers 7 bases. After removal of 0 bases from V and 4 bases from J, the junction contained 17 bases not matched to a gene. The CDR3 contains 19 residues. Germline V gene sequence: CDR1 MGHRA, CDR2 YSYEKL. The CDR3 spells CASSQDRGLRGLGTTEAFF. In nucleotides, the CDR3 is TGCGCCAGCAGCCAAGATCGAGGTCTAAGGGGGCTAGGGACCACTGAAGCTTTCTTT.

The chain joins TRBV4-1 to TRBJ2-3; D possibly corresponds to TRBD2 (7 bases). Germline CDR1 is MGHRA and CDR2 is YSYEKL. V was clipped by 1 base and J by 0 bases, with 14 bases between them. CDR3 length equals 17 residues. CDR3 bases: TGCGCCAGCAGCCAAGGGGGGGGCCGTGGGAGCACAGATACGCAGTATTTT. Translating it yields CASSQGGGRGSTDTQYF.

V usage is TRBV29-1 and J usage is TRBJ1-1; a possible D gene is TRBD1 (5 bases). The length of the CDR3 is 14 residues. Germline V gene sequence: CDR1 SQVTM, CDR2 ANQGSEA. V dropped 7 bases and J dropped 1 base, with 16 bases sitting between them. CDR3: CSAPSGGWNTEAFF. The CDR3 bases are TGCAGCGCTCCCTCGGGGGGGTGGAACACTGAAGCTTTCTTT.

This clonotype was recorded many times. V usage is TRBV5-6 and J usage is TRBJ1-2; D may be TRBD1 (5 bases). The V and J ends lost 4 bases and 7 bases respectively, with 14 bases between them. The CDR3 extends over 13 amino acids. Germline assignment: CDR1 SGHDT and CDR2 YYEEEE. The CDR3 region is CASSRKQGGGYTF. CDR3 DNA: TGTGCCAGCAGCCGGAAGCAGGGAGGTGGCTACACCTTC.

The V and J genes are TRBV28 and TRBJ2-3; D uncertain. The CDR3 is 13 residues long. Per germline, CDR1 MDHEN and CDR2 SYDVKM. Trimming removed 11 bases at V and 0 bases at J, with 12 bases between. The CDR3 coding sequence is TGTGCCTCGTGTCCGGGTAGCACAGATACGCAGTATTTT. Translation gives CASCPGSTDTQYF.

This clonotype was recorded at least ten times. The chain uses TRBV20-1 and TRBJ2-1, with D tentatively TRBD2 (6 bases). The CDR3 runs to 14 residues. CDR1 DFQATT and CDR2 SNEGSKA come from the germline V gene (reference sequence). Deletions cut 4 bases from V and 9 bases from J, with 19 bases between. CDR3 loop: CSATGTSIHAEQFF. Written as DNA, the CDR3 is TGCAGTGCTACCGGGACTTCGATCCACGCTGAGCAGTTCTTC.

This clonotype appeared many times. This chain joins TRBV5-1 and TRBJ2-7; 7 bases agree with TRBD2. With V trimmed by 4 bases and J by 8 bases, 12 bases remained unmatched. Germline values: CDR1 SGHRS, CDR2 YFSETQ. This CDR3 comprises 14 residues. As DNA, the CDR3 is TGCGCCAGCAGCGAAAGCGGGGTGCCCCAAAAGCAGTACTTC. Protein product: CASSESGVPQKQYF.

This clonotype was seen ten or more times. The V call is TRBV3-1, the J call TRBJ2-3, with TRBD2 identical over 12 bases. V lost 1 base, J lost 4 bases, and 9 bases stayed unmatched. The CDR3 loop spans 18 amino acids. The germline V gene encodes CDR1 LGHDT and CDR2 YNNKEL (reference sequence). The CDR3 reads CASSQVGLAGWIPDTQYF. The CDR3, as DNA: TGTGCCAGCAGCCAAGTAGGACTAGCGGGATGGATTCCAGATACGCAGTATTTT.

This clonotype appeared many times. The chain links TRBV5-1 to TRBJ2-2; 9 bases map to TRBD1. Per germline, CDR1 SGHRS and CDR2 YFSETQ. V was clipped by 5 bases and J by 4 bases; unmatched bases: 6. The CDR3 is made up of 15 amino acids. Here the CDR3 reads CASSPTTGGTGELFF. The CDR3, as DNA: TGCGCCAGCAGTCCAACGACAGGGGGCACCGGGGAGCTGTTTTTT. Together with reference TRBV5-1 and TRBJ2-2, the CDR3 gives the full variable domain: KAGVTQTPRYLIKTRGQQVTLSCSPISGHRSVSWYQQTPGQGLQFLFEYFSETQRNKGNFPGRFSGRQFSNSRSEMNVSTLELGDSALYLCASSPTTGGTGELFFGEGSRLTVL.

The chain carries TRBV20-1 and TRBJ1-5, with no clear D. The germline V and J ends were trimmed by 0 bases and 3 bases, with 9 bases remaining between them. The CDR3 contains 14 residues. Per germline, CDR1 DFQATT and CDR2 SNEGSKA (reference sequence). The CDR3 protein is CSAREGLNNQPQHF. In DNA form, the CDR3 reads TGCAGTGCTAGAGAAGGACTCAACAATCAGCCCCAGCATTTT.

The rearrangement joins TRBV28 to TRBJ2-7; 14 bases map to TRBD2. Germline V gene lookup returns CDR1 MDHEN and CDR2 SYDVKM. CDR3 length equals 17 residues. V shed 4 bases and J 5 bases; nucleotides not matched to a gene: 10. CDR3 in DNA: TGTGCCAGCAGTTCCCCCGGGACTAGCGGGAGTTATCACGAGCAGTACTTC. It yields the protein CASSSPGTSGSYHEQYF. Full variable domain (outside the CDR3, taken from reference TRBV28 and TRBJ2-7): DVKVTQSSRYLVKRTGEKVFLECVQDMDHENMFWYRQDPGLGLRLIYFSYDVKMKEKGDIPEGYSVSREKKERFSLILESASTNQTSMYLCASSSPGTSGSYHEQYFGPGTRLTVT.

The CDR3 DNA reads as TGTGCCAGCAGCCTAGCGGGAGGGTCGGGCAATGAGCAGTTCTTC. It encodes CASSLAGGSGNEQFF. The chain carries TRBV12-3 or TRBV12-4 and TRBJ2-1; TRBD2 matches 12 bases. The trim removed 6 bases at V and 6 bases at J, leaving 6 bases unmatched. CDR3 length equals 15 residues.

This chain links TRBV6-4 with TRBJ1-2; TRBD1 matches at 7 bases. V gave up 5 bases and J gave up 4 bases; unmatched junction bases: 7. This CDR3 comprises 14 residues. Germline CDR1 reads MRHNA; CDR2 reads SNTAGT. The CDR3 DNA reads as TGTGCCAGCAGTTTACAGGGGACGGGCTATGGCTACACCTTC. Protein product: CASSLQGTGYGYTF.

This clonotype was picked up a small number of times. This chain joins TRBV27 and TRBJ1-6; D call uncertain. The CDR3 runs 13 residues. Germline V gene sequence: CDR1 MNHEY, CDR2 SMNVEV (reference sequence). Trimming left V 8 bases short and J 3 bases short, with 8 bases between. The CDR3 here is CASALVYNSPLHF. CDR3 DNA sequence: TGTGCCAGCGCCCTCGTCTATAATTCACCCCTCCACTTT.

A word on this clonotype: A much larger clone differs from this one at a single base, so this may be a read error. V usage is TRBV28 and J usage is TRBJ2-7, with 9 bases matching TRBD1. J was trimmed by 2 bases and V by 2 bases; bases with no gene match: 4. The CDR3 totals 15 residues. Germline values: CDR1 MDHEN, CDR2 SYDVKM. CDR3 sequence (DNA): TGTGCCAGCAGTTTAATTCGGACAGGGGCCTACGAGCAGTACTTC. Protein: CASSLIRTGAYEQYF.

This clonotype was observed a handful of times. The rearrangement joins TRBV20-1 to TRBJ2-7, with a tentative D call TRBD2 (6 bases). Trimming pared 6 bases from V and 2 bases from J, leaving 17 bases between. The CDR3 has 14 amino acids. The germline V gene has CDR1 DFQATT and CDR2 SNEGSKA (reference sequence). The CDR3 spells CSAAGWEVPYEQYF. The CDR3 region has the DNA TGCAGTGCCGCAGGGTGGGAGGTCCCCTACGAGCAGTACTTC.

This clonotype showed up just a few times. This chain connects TRBV6-2 or TRBV6-3 to TRBJ1-2, with TRBD1 as a possible D gene (6 bases). This CDR3 is 14 amino acids long. V dropped 0 bases and J dropped 5 bases, with 10 bases sitting between them. In germline, CDR1 is MNHEY, CDR2 SVGEGT. The CDR3 DNA is TGTGCCAGCAGTTACTCGGACAGCTTATATGGCTACACCTTC. Encoded protein: CASSYSDSLYGYTF.

This clonotype was seen more than once but under ten times. The CDR3 protein is CASTLGGQSQETQYF. CDR3 nucleotides: TGTGCCAGCACCCTAGGAGGACAGTCCCAAGAGACCCAGTACTTC. V usage is TRBV9 and J usage is TRBJ2-5; possibly TRBD1 for D (6 bases). Germline lookup yields CDR1 SGDLS and CDR2 YYNGEE. CDR3 length: 15 residues. V lost 6 bases and J 1 base, leaving 16 bases between the germline ends.

The chain uses TRBV5-1 and TRBJ2-3; no reliable D call. The CDR3 length is 15 residues. Germline CDR1 reads SGHRS; CDR2 reads YFSETQ. V lost 4 bases and J 0 bases, leaving 12 bases between the germline ends. The CDR3 loop reads CASSETDPSTDTQYF. CDR3 sequence (DNA): TGCGCCAGCAGCGAAACGGATCCTAGCACAGATACGCAGTATTTT.

CDR3 sequence: CASSQVSGQTLLETQYF. Written as DNA, the CDR3 is TGTGCCAGCAGCCAAGTCTCAGGACAGACCCTTTTAGAGACCCAGTACTTC. The V and J genes are TRBV14 and TRBJ2-5; the D gene is possibly TRBD1 (6 bases). Germline lookup yields CDR1 SGHDN and CDR2 FVKESK. The CDR3 covers 17 residues. The V end lost 1 base, the J end lost 4 bases, and 19 bases lay between the germline ends.

A few counts support this clonotype. The chain joins TRBV5-1 to TRBJ2-1; no definite D call. CDR1 is SGHRS and CDR2 is YFSETQ in the germline V gene. Deletions cut 1 base from V and 8 bases from J, with 10 bases between. The CDR3 totals 13 residues. DNA of the CDR3: TGCGCCAGCAGCTTGATTGGGGTGGATGAGCAGTTCTTC. Its translation is CASSLIGVDEQFF. The variable domain in full, with the rest retrieved from reference TRBV5-1 and TRBJ2-1, is KAGVTQTPRYLIKTRGQQVTLSCSPISGHRSVSWYQQTPGQGLQFLFEYFSETQRNKGNFPGRFSGRQFSNSRSEMNVSTLELGDSALYLCASSLIGVDEQFFGPGTRLTVL.

In its sample, this clonotype was seen a few times. This rearrangement joins TRBV3-1 to TRBJ1-2; D is undetermined. Trimming pared 1 base from V and 5 bases from J, leaving 8 bases between. The CDR3 contains 13 residues. In germline, CDR1 is LGHDT, CDR2 YNNKEL (reference sequence). The CDR3 loop reads CASSQGFSYGYTF. The CDR3 nucleotides are TGTGCCAGCAGCCAAGGATTCAGTTATGGCTACACCTTC. Drawing the rest from reference TRBV3-1 and TRBJ1-2, the complete variable domain is DTAVSQTPKYLVTQMGNDKSIKCEQNLGHDTMYWYKQDSKKFLKIMFSYNNKELIINETVPNRFSPKSPDKAHLNLHINSLELGDSAVYFCASSQGFSYGYTFGSGTRLTVV.

This clonotype came up a few times. Here the CDR3 DNA reads TGTGCCAGCAGCAAGACAGCTATTAATCAGCCCCAGCATTTT. It encodes CASSKTAINQPQHF. J is TRBJ1-5 and V is TRBV12-3 or TRBV12-4; TRBD1 is a possible D gene (5 bases). The CDR3 sequence is 14 residues long. The V gene lost 6 bases and the J gene lost 4 bases, with 13 bases spanning the gap.

This clonotype was recorded at least ten times. This chain links TRBV20-1 with TRBJ2-2; 9 bases match TRBD1. After removal of 6 bases from V and 2 bases from J, the junction contained 7 bases not matched to a gene. Germline V gives CDR1 DFQATT, CDR2 SNEGSKA (reference sequence). The CDR3 has 15 amino acids. The CDR3 DNA sequence: TGCAGTGCCCCAGACAGGGGGATCAACACCGGGGAGCTGTTTTTT. Amino acid sequence: CSAPDRGINTGELFF.

The chain links TRBV5-1 to TRBJ2-3; D is undetermined. Germline values: CDR1 SGHRS, CDR2 YFSETQ. V was shortened by 6 bases and J by 2 bases, with 13 bases between the two germline ends. This CDR3 is built from 14 residues. Written as DNA, the CDR3 is TGCGCCAGCACCACCGGAAGGAACACAGATACGCAGTATTTT. It codes for CASTTGRNTDTQYF.